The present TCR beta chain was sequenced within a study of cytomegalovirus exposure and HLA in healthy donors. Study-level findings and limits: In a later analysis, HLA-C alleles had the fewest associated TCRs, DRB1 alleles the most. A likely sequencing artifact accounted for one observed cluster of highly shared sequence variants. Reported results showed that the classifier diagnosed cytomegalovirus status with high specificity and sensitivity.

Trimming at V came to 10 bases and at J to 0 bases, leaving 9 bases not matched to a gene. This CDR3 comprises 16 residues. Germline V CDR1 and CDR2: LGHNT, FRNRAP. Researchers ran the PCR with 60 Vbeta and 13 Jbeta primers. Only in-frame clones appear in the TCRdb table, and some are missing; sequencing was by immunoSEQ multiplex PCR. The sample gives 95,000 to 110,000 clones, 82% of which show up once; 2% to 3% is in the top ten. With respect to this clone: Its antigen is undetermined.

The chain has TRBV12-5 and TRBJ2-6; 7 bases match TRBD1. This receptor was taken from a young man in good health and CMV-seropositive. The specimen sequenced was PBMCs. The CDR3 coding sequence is TGTGCTACCGCCGGACAGGAGTACTCTGGGGCCAACGTCCTGACTTTC. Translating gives CATAGQEYSGANVLTF.